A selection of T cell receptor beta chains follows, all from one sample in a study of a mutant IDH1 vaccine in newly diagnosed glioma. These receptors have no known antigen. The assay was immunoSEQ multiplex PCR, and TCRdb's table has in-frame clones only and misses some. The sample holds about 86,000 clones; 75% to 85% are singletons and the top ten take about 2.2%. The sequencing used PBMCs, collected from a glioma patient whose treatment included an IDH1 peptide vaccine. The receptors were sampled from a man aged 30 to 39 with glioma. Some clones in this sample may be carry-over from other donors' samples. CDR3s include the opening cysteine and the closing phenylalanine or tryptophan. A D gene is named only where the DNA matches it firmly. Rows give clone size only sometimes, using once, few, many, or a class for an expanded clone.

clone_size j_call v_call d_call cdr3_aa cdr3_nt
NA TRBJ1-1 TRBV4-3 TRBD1 CASSQTPLYRGNTEAFF TGCGCCAGCAGCCAAACCCCTTTGTACAGGGGGAACACTGAAGCTTTCTTT
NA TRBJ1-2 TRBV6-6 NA CASRLEAIHGYTF TGTGCCAGCAGGCTCGAGGCGATACACGGCTACACCTTC
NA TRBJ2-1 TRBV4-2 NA CASSQRTGGSYNEQFF TGTGCCAGCAGCCAACGGACTGGAGGCTCCTACAATGAGCAGTTCTTC
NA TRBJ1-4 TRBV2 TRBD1 CAGQGATNEKLFF TGTGCCGGTCAGGGGGCTACTAATGAAAAACTGTTTTTT
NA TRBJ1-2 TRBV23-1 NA CASSPVGGGYTF TGCGCCAGCAGTCCGGTGGGAGGTGGCTACACCTTC
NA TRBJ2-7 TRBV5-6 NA CASSSSSYEQYF TGTGCCAGCAGCTCGAGCTCCTACGAGCAGTACTTC
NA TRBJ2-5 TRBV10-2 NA CASSDFRGETQYF TGCGCCAGCAGTGACTTCAGGGGAGAGACCCAGTACTTC
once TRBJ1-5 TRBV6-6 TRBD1 CASSFSTRGDQPQHF TGTGCCAGCAGTTTCTCCACCAGGGGGGATCAGCCCCAGCATTTT
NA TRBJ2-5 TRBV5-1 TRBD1 CASRLDRGRETQYF TGCGCCAGCAGACTGGACAGGGGGCGAGAGACCCAGTACTTC
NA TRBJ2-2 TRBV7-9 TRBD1 CASSLRGLLGPGELFF TGTGCCAGCAGCTTGAGGGGGCTACTCGGGCCCGGGGAGCTGTTTTTT
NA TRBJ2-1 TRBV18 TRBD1 CASSGRTGGFGEQFF TGTGCCAGCTCAGGGCGGACAGGGGGATTCGGTGAGCAGTTCTTC
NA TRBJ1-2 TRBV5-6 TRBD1 CASSYYRQGVKGYTF TGTGCCAGCAGCTATTATCGACAGGGGGTTAAAGGCTACACCTTC
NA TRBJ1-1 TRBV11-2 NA CASRGGLMNTEAFF TGTGCCAGCAGGGGCGGACTGATGAACACTGAAGCTTTCTTT
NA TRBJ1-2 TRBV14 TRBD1 CASSPSSNTGTGGVGYTF TGTGCCAGCAGCCCCTCCTCAAATACCGGGACAGGGGGCGTGGGCTACACCTTC
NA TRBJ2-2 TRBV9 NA CASSGDTRPNTGELFF TGTGCCAGCAGCGGGGATACGAGACCTAACACCGGGGAGCTGTTTTTT
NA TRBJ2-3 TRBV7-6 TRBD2 CASSGLGTDTQYF TGTGCCAGCAGCGGACTAGGCACAGATACGCAGTATTTT
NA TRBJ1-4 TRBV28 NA CASSLQLTNEKLFF TGTGCCAGCAGTTTACAGCTTACTAATGAAAAACTGTTTTTT
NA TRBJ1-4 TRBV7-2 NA CASSLRGEKLFF TGTGCCAGCAGCTTAAGGGGGGAAAAACTGTTTTTT
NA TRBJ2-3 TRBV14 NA CASSQEVQGITDTQYF TGTGCCAGCAGCCAAGAGGTACAGGGTATCACAGATACGCAGTATTTT
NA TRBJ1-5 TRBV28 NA CASSLWVLGTDSNQPQHF TGTGCCAGCAGTTTATGGGTATTAGGGACGGATAGCAATCAGCCCCAGCATTTT
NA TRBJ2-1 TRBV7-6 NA CASSLVWDEQFF TGTGCCAGCAGCTTGGTTTGGGATGAGCAGTTCTTC
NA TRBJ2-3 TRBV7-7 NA CVSSKNPSGTGADTQYF TGTGTCAGCAGCAAGAACCCTAGCGGGACAGGAGCAGATACGCAGTATTTT
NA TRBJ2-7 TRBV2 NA CASSPSHVRSSYEQYF TGTGCCAGCAGCCCATCTCACGTCAGGAGCTCCTACGAGCAGTACTTC
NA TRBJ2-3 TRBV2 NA CASSLSGAGSVDTQYF TGTGCCAGCAGTCTCTCGGGAGCGGGCTCGGTCGATACGCAGTATTTT
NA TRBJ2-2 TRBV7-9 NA CASSLGTGGDRGELFF TGTGCCAGCAGCCTAGGAACCGGGGGAGATCGCGGGGAGCTGTTTTTT
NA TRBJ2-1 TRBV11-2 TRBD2 CASSLLAGPYNEQFF TGTGCCAGCAGCTTACTAGCGGGTCCCTACAATGAGCAGTTCTTC
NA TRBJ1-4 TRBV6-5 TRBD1 CASRKGQGREKLFF TGTGCCAGCAGGAAAGGACAGGGAAGAGAAAAACTGTTTTTT
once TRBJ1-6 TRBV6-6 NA CASSGPSGGEFTLHF TGTGCCAGCAGTGGGCCGTCCGGGGGAGAATTCACCCTCCACTTT
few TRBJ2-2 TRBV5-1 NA CASSLALDTGELFF TGCGCCAGCAGCTTGGCCTTGGACACCGGGGAGCTGTTTTTT
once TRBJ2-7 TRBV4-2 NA CASSQPGQSWASHF TGTGCCAGCAGCCAACCCGGACAGTCGTGGGCGTCTCACTTC
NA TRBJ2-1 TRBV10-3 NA CATIFSVAYNEQFF TGTGCCACTATTTTTTCAGTGGCATACAATGAGCAGTTCTTC
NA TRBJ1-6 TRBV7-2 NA CASSLGPGNSPLHF TGTGCCAGCAGCTTAGGGCCCGGGAATTCACCCCTCCACTTT
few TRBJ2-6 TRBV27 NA CASKMSLHSGANVLTF TGTGCCAGCAAGATGTCCCTCCATTCTGGGGCCAACGTCCTGACTTTC
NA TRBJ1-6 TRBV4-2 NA CASSQVGVGPYNSPLHF TGTGCCAGCAGCCAAGTCGGGGTAGGCCCCTATAATTCACCCCTCCACTTT
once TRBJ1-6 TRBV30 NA CAWSEVTQGYSPLHF TGTGCCTGGAGTGAAGTAACTCAGGGGTATTCACCCCTCCACTTT
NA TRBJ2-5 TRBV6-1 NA CASIIQGTQYF TGTGCCAGCATCATACAGGGGACCCAGTACTTC
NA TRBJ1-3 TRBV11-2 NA CASSALNRISGNTIYF TGTGCCAGCAGCGCCCTTAACAGGATCTCTGGAAACACCATATATTTT
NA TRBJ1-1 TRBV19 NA CASSIDRAGEAFF TGTGCCAGTAGTATAGACAGGGCCGGGGAAGCTTTCTTT
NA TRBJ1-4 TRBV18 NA CASSPSDSNEKLFF TGTGCCAGCTCACCATCCGACAGTAATGAAAAACTGTTTTTT
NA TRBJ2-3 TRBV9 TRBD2 CASSMGLAGADTQYF TGTGCCAGCAGCATGGGACTAGCGGGAGCCGATACGCAGTATTTT
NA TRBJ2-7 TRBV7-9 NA CASSSYGQSYEQYF TGTGCCAGCAGCTCCTACGGACAGTCCTACGAGCAGTACTTC
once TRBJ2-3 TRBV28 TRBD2 CASTLLSRRGDTQYF TGTGCCAGCACCCTTTTATCCCGGCGGGGGGATACGCAGTATTTT
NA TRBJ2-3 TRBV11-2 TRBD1 CASSLDRGRGLTDTQYF TGTGCCAGCAGCTTAGATCGTGGCAGGGGGCTAACAGATACGCAGTATTTT
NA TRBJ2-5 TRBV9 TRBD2 CASSVEDSGGGQETQYF TGTGCCAGCAGCGTAGAGGATAGCGGGGGGGGTCAAGAGACCCAGTACTTC
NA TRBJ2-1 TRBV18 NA CASSPRRTYNEQFF TGTGCCAGCTCACCAAGGAGGACCTACAATGAGCAGTTCTTC
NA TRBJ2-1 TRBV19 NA CASSISPGAFDEQFF TGTGCCAGTAGTATTTCGCCAGGGGCCTTCGATGAGCAGTTCTTC
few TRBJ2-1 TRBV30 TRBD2 CASTGGLYDEQFF TGTGCCTCCACGGGGGGGCTCTACGATGAGCAGTTCTTC
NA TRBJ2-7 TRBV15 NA CATSRDRGVEQYF TGTGCCACCAGCAGAGACAGGGGTGTGGAGCAGTACTTC
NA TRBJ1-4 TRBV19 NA CASSIMDEKLFF TGTGCCAGTAGTATCATGGACGAAAAACTGTTTTTT
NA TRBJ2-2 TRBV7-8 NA CASTHTGELFF TGTGCCAGCACCCATACCGGGGAGCTGTTTTTT
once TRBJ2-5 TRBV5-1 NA CASGGGRPQETQYF TGCGCCAGCGGTGGGGGGCGGCCCCAAGAGACCCAGTACTTC